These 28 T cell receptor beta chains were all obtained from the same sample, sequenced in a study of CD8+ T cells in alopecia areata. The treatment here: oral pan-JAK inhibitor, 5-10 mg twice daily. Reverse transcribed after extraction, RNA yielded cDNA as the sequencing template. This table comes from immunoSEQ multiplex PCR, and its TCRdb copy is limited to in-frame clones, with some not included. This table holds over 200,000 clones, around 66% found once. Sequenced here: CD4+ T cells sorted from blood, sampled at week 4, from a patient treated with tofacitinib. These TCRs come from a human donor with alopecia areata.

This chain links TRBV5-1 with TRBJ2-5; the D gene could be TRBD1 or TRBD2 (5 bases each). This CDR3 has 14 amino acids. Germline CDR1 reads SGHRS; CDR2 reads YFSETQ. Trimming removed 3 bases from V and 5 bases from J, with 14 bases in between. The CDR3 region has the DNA TGCGCCAGCAGCTCCGCCGGGACGAGGGAGACCCAGTACTTC. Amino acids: CASSSAGTRETQYF. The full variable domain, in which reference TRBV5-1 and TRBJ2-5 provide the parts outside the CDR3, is KAGVTQTPRYLIKTRGQQVTLSCSPISGHRSVSWYQQTPGQGLQFLFEYFSETQRNKGNFPGRFSGRQFSNSRSEMNVSTLELGDSALYLCASSSAGTRETQYFGPGTRLLVL.

CDR3 in DNA: TGTGCCAGTACCCCCAGGGGGGACACAGATACGCAGTATTTT. This sequence encodes CASTPRGDTDTQYF. The V call is TRBV19, the J call TRBJ2-3; D might be TRBD1 (7 bases). V shed 7 bases and J shed 2 bases, with 13 bases lying between them. CDR3 length: 14 residues. Germline V gene data show CDR1 as LNHDA and CDR2 as SQIVND (reference sequence).

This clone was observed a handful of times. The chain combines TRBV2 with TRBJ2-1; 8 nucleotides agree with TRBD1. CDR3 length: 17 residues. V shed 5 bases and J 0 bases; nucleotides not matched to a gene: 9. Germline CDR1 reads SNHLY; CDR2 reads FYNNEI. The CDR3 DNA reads TGTGCCAGCAGTATGCGAGCAGGGGGCGCCTCCTACAATGAGCAGTTCTTC. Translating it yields CASSMRAGGASYNEQFF.

The CDR3 coding sequence is TGTGCCAGCAGATGGACGGCTAGGGCTGAAGCTTTCTTT. Residues: CASRWTARAEAFF. The chain couples TRBV6-1 to TRBJ1-1; D remains ambiguous. CDR1 and CDR2 (germline): MNHNS, SASEGT. The CDR3 contains 13 residues. V shed 6 bases and J shed 6 bases, with 14 bases lying between them.

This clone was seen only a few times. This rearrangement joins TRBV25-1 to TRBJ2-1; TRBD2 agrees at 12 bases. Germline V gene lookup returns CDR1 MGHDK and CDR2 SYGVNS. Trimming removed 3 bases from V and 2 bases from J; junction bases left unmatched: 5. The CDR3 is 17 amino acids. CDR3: CASSETSGGGAYNEQFF. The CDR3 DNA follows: TGTGCCAGCAGTGAGACTAGCGGGGGTGGGGCCTACAATGAGCAGTTCTTC.

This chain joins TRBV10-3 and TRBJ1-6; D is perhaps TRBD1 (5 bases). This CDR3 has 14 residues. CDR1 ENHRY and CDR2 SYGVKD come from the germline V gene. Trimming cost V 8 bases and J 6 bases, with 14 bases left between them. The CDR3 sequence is CAIRSDSANSPLHF. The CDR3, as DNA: TGTGCCATCCGATCTGACAGCGCTAATTCACCCCTCCACTTT.

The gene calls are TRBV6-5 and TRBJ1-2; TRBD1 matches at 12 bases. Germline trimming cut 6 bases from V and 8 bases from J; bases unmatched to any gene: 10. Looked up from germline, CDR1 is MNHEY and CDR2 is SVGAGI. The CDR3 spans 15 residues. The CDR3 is CASRDPGQGAWGYTF. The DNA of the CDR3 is TGTGCCAGCAGAGATCCGGGACAGGGGGCATGGGGCTACACCTTC.

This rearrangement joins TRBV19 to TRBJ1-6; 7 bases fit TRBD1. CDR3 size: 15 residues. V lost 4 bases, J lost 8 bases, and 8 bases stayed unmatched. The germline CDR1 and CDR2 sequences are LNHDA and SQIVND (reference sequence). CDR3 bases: TGTGCCAGTAGTAGAAGGGGACAGCGTTATTCACCCCTCCACTTT. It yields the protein CASSRRGQRYSPLHF.

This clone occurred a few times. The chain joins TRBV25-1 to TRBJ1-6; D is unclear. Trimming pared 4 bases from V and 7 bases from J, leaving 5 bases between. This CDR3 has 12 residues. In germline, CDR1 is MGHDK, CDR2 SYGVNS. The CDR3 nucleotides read TGTGCCAGCAGTGTTATGAATTCACCCCTCCACTTT. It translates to CASSVMNSPLHF. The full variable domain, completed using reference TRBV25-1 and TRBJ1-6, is EADIYQTPRYLVIGTGKKITLECSQTMGHDKMYWYQQDPGMELHLIHYSYGVNSTEKGDLSSESTVSRIRTEHFPLTLESARPSHTSQYLCASSVMNSPLHFGNGTRLTVT.

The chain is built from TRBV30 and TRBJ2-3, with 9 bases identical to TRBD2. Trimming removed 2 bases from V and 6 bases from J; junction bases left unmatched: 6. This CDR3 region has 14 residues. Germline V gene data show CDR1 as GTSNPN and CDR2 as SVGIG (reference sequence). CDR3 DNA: TGTGCCTGGAGTAGAGGCGGGGGGGCGGATACGCAGTATTTT. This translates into CAWSRGGGADTQYF.

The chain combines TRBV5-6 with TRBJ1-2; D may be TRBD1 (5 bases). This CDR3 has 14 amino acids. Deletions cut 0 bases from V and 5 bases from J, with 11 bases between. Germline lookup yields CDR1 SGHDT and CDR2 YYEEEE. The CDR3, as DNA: TGTGCCAGCAGCTTGGCGGGGCAGAAATATGGCTACACCTTC. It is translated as CASSLAGQKYGYTF.

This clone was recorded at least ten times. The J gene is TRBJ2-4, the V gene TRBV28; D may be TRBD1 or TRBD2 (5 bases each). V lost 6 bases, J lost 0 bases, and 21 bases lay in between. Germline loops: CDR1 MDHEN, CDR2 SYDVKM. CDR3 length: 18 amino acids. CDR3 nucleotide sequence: TGTGCCAGCAGGCCACGAGGGGACCCTTTATTAGCCAAAAACATTCAGTACTTC. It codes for CASRPRGDPLLAKNIQYF. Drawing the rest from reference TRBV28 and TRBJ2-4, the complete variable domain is DVKVTQSSRYLVKRTGEKVFLECVQDMDHENMFWYRQDPGLGLRLIYFSYDVKMKEKGDIPEGYSVSREKKERFSLILESASTNQTSMYLCASRPRGDPLLAKNIQYFGAGTRLSVL.

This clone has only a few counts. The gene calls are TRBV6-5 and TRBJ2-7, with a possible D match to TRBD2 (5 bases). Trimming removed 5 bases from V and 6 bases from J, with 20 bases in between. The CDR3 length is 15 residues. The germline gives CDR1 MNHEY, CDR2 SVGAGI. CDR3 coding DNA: TGTGCCAGCAGTACGTTCGGGAATCGCGATGGCGAGCAGTACTTC. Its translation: CASSTFGNRDGEQYF.

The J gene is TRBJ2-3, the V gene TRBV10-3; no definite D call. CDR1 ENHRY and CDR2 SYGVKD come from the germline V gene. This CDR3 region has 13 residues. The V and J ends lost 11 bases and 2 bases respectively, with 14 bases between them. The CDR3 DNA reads TGTGCCCACAGTGGCCGATACACAGATACGCAGTATTTT. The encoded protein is CAHSGRYTDTQYF.

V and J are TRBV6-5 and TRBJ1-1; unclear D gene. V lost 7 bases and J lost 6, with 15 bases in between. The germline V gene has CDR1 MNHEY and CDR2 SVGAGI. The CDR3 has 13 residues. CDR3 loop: CASTPPGRAEAFF. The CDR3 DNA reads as TGTGCCAGCACCCCCCCTGGGAGGGCTGAAGCTTTCTTT.

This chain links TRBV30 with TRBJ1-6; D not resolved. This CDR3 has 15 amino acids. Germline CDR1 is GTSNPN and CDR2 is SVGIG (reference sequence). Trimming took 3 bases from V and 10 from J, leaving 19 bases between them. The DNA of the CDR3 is TGTGCCTGGAGCACCTCGGGCCTAATGGGATCACCCCTCCACTTT. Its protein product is CAWSTSGLMGSPLHF.

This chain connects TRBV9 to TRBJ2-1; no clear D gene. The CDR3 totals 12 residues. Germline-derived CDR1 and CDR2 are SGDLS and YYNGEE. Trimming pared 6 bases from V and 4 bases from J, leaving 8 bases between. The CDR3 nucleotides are TGTGCCAGCAACTCAGGATACAATGAGCAGTTCTTC. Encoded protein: CASNSGYNEQFF.

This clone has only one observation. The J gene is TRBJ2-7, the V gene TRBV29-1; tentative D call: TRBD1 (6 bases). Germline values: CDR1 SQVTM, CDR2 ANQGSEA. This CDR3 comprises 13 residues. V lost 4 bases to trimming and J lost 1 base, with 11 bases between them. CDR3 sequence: CSVGQALSYEQYF. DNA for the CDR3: TGCAGCGTTGGACAGGCCTTATCCTACGAGCAGTACTTC.

As DNA, the CDR3 is TGTGCCACCAGCAATGGGGAGACCCAGTACTTC. Translation gives CATSNGETQYF. The chain is built from TRBV2 and TRBJ2-5, with D unresolved. The CDR3 length is 11 residues. Germline V gene data show CDR1 as SNHLY and CDR2 as FYNNEI. Trimming removed 10 bases at V and 5 bases at J, with 11 bases between. The whole variable domain, remainder taken from reference TRBV2 and TRBJ2-5, is EPEVTQTPSHQVTQMGQEVILRCVPISNHLYFYWYRQILGQKVEFLVSFYNNEISEKSEIFDDQFSVERPDGSNFTLKIRSTKLEDSAMYFCATSNGETQYFGPGTRLLVL.

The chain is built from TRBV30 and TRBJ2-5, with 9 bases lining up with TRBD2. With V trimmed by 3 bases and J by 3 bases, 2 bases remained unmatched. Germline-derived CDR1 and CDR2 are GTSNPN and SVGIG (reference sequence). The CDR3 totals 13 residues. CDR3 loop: CAWRQRGEETQYF. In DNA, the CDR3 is TGTGCCTGGAGGCAGCGGGGGGAAGAGACCCAGTACTTC.

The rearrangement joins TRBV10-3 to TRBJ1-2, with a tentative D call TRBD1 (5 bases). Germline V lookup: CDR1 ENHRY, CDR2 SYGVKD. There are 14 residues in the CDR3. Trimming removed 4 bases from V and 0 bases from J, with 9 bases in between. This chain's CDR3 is CAISVGDSNYGYTF. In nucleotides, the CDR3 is TGTGCCATCAGTGTTGGGGACTCTAACTATGGCTACACCTTC.

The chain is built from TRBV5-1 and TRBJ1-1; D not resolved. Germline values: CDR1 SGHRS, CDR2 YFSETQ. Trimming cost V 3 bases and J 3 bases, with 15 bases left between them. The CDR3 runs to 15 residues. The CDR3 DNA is TGCGCCAGCAGCTCTGGTTCCCCCTGGGACACTGAAGCTTTCTTT. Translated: CASSSGSPWDTEAFF.

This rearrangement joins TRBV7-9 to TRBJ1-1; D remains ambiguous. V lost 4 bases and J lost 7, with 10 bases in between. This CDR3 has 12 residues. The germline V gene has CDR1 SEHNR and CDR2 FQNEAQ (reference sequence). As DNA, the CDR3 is TGTGCCAGCAGCTCCTACGGAAATGAAGCTTTCTTT. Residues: CASSSYGNEAFF.

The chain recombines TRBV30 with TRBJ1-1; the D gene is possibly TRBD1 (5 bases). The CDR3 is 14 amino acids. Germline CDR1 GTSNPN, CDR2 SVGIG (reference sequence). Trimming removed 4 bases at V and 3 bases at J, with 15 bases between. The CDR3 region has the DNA TGTGCCTGGAAGGGGCCGGGAGGGCACACTGAAGCTTTCTTT. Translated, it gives CAWKGPGGHTEAFF.

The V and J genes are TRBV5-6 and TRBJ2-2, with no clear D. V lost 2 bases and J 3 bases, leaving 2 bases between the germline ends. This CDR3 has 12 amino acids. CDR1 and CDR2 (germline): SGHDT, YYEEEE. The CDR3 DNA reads TGTGCCAGCAGCTTTTACACCGGGGAGCTGTTTTTT. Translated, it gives CASSFYTGELFF.

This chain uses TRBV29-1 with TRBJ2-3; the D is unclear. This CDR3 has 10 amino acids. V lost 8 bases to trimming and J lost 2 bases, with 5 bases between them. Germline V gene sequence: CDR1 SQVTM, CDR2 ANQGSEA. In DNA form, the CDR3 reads TGCAGCATCCCCACAGATACGCAGTATTTT. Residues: CSIPTDTQYF.

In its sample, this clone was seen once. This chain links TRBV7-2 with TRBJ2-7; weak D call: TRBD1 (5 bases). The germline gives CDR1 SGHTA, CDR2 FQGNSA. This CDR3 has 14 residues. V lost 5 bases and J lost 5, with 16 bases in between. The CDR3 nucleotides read TGTGCCAGCAGCCCCGGACACGCTGTGGACGAGCAGTACTTC. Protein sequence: CASSPGHAVDEQYF.

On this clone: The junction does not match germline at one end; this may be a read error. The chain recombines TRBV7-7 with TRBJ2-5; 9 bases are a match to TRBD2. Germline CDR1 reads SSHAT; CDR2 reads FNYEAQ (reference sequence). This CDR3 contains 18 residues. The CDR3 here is CASSLGPRGGPIQETQYF. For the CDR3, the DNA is TGTGCTAGCAGCTTAGGTCCGCGGGGGGGCCCAATACAAGAGACCCAGTACTTC.